Listed here are 25 T cell receptor beta chains from one sample, sequenced in a study of CXCR3-negative and CXCR3-positive naive CD8 T cells. The method, 5' RACE with UMI labels, was used to prepare the TRB cDNA libraries. TCRdb re-called the 5' RACE reads and shows each CDR3 protein once, DNA omitted. The specimen's table records tens of thousands of distinct CDR3 sequences. The specimen was naive CXCR3- CD8+ T cells from blood. Noted subset: CD45RO-CCR7+CD27+CD95- naive CD8+ T cells lacking CXCR3 (TNR3-). The receptors originated from a human donor in good health. Some clones in this sample may be carry-over from other donors' samples.

The rearrangement uses TRBV4-2 and TRBJ2-5. In germline, CDR1 is LGHNA, CDR2 YNFKEQ. This CDR3 has 14 amino acids. The CDR3 sequence: CASSQDPAEETQYF.

J is TRBJ1-1 and V is TRBV9; TCRdb designates TRBD1, a call that cannot be tested without DNA. This CDR3 comprises 15 residues. CDR1 and CDR2 (germline): SGDLS, YYNGEE. The CDR3 protein is CASSVDVGANTEAFF.

The chain employs TRBV20-1 and TRBJ2-7; TCRdb calls TRBD1, which cannot be checked without DNA. In germline, CDR1 is DFQATT, CDR2 SNEGSKA (reference sequence). CDR3 size: 15 residues. CDR3 sequence reads: CSARILAGAVYEQYF.

The chain carries TRBV5-1 and TRBJ2-7; no DNA is available, so the TRBD1 call from TCRdb remains unchecked. The germline gives CDR1 SGHRS, CDR2 YFSETQ. The length of the CDR3 is 15 residues. CDR3 amino acids: CASSLWTGVSYEQYF.

The gene calls are TRBV7-7 and TRBJ2-1; there is no DNA to check the TCRdb D call of TRBD2. Germline V gene sequence: CDR1 SSHAT, CDR2 FNYEAQ (reference sequence). The length of the CDR3 is 18 residues. The CDR3 reads CASSLDLSPSGSVGEQFF.

The CDR3 here is CSVGDRNEKLFF. This sequence joins TRBV29-1 and TRBJ1-4; TCRdb selects TRBD1, and the lack of DNA leaves this call unchecked. Germline V gives CDR1 SQVTM, CDR2 ANQGSEA. This CDR3 region has 12 residues.

The genes are TRBV4-3 and TRBJ1-1. This CDR3 is built from 15 residues. Germline lookup yields CDR1 LGHNA and CDR2 YSLEER. CDR3 sequence reads: CASSPARVSDTEAFF.

The chain links TRBV14 to TRBJ1-2; TCRdb returns TRBD1, unconfirmable since there is no DNA. The germline gives CDR1 SGHDN, CDR2 FVKESK. The CDR3 covers 17 residues. CDR3 residues: CASSYENIPGIDYGYTF.

V gene TRBV2 combines with J gene TRBJ2-2; TCRdb picks TRBD2, but there is no DNA to check that call. Per the germline V gene, CDR1 is SNHLY and CDR2 is FYNNEI. This CDR3 region has 17 residues. Here the CDR3 reads CASSGVASGGNTGELFF.

By frequency, this clonotype is medium-sized (0.01 to 0.1%). The genes are TRBV6-2 or TRBV6-3 and TRBJ2-1. Germline V gene sequence: CDR1 MNHEY, CDR2 SVGEGT. The CDR3 has 16 amino acids. The CDR3 spells CASSYVGGGSYNEQFF.

The chain has TRBV29-1 and TRBJ2-1; TCRdb reports TRBD2, a call that lacks DNA to check it against. The CDR3 has 13 residues. Germline CDR1 reads SQVTM; CDR2 reads ANQGSEA. The CDR3: CSVVRAGHNEQFF.

This chain joins TRBV29-1 and TRBJ2-5. The CDR3 is 14 residues long. Per the germline V gene, CDR1 is SQVTM and CDR2 is ANQGSEA. Here the CDR3 reads CSVELPSKMETQYF.

The V gene is TRBV25-1, the J gene TRBJ2-5. The germline V gene has CDR1 MGHDK and CDR2 SYGVNS. The CDR3 sequence is 14 residues long. CDR3: CASSEYGRQATQYF.

The genes are TRBV7-6 and TRBJ2-7; TCRdb outputs TRBD2, but without DNA this stays unchecked. The CDR3 length is 14 residues. Germline CDR1 is SGHVS and CDR2 is FNYEAQ. CDR3 amino acids: CASSSGTSSYEQYF.

The chain links TRBV7-6 to TRBJ2-2. Germline CDR1 SGHVS, CDR2 FNYEAQ. CDR3 length: 14 amino acids. The CDR3 spells CASSIAGLGGELFF. Using reference TRBV7-6 and TRBJ2-2 for the parts outside the CDR3, the full variable domain is GAGVSQSPRYKVTKRGQDVALRCDPISGHVSLYWYRQALGQGPEFLTYFNYEAQQDKSGLPNDRFSAERPEGSISTLTIQRTEQRDSAMYRCASSIAGLGGELFFGEGSRLTVL.

The rearrangement uses TRBV4-3 and TRBJ2-2. In germline, CDR1 is LGHNA, CDR2 YSLEER. The CDR3 sequence is 15 residues long. CDR3 residues: CASSQVRVNTGELFF.

The chain couples TRBV20-1 to TRBJ1-2; the TCRdb call, TRBD1, lacks DNA for checking. The CDR3 runs 15 residues. Per the germline V gene, CDR1 is DFQATT and CDR2 is SNEGSKA (reference sequence). This chain's CDR3 is CSARDSAGGNYGYTF.

The chain has TRBV19 and TRBJ1-1; TCRdb names TRBD1, which stays unverified in the absence of DNA. There are 15 residues in the CDR3. CDR1 and CDR2 (germline): LNHDA, SQIVND (reference sequence). The chain's CDR3 is CASSIGAGGETEAFF.

Here the CDR3 reads CSATSDMNTEAFF. The chain is built from TRBV20-1 and TRBJ1-1. The germline CDR1 and CDR2 sequences are DFQATT and SNEGSKA (reference sequence). The CDR3 length is 13 residues.

The J gene is TRBJ2-1, the V gene TRBV28; TCRdb proposes TRBD2, but this gene call is untestable without DNA. This CDR3 is built from 15 residues. Germline V gene lookup returns CDR1 MDHEN and CDR2 SYDVKM. The CDR3 reads CASVPGTYTYNEQFF.

This sequence joins TRBV7-9 and TRBJ1-1. CDR3 size: 12 residues. Germline assignment: CDR1 SEHNR and CDR2 FQNEAQ (reference sequence). This chain's CDR3 is CASSQDSHGAFF.

The CDR3 spells CSATRNTEAFF. J is TRBJ1-1 and V is TRBV20-1. Germline V gene sequence: CDR1 DFQATT, CDR2 SNEGSKA (reference sequence). The CDR3 sequence is 11 residues long.

The V gene is TRBV15, the J gene TRBJ1-4. Germline CDR1 and CDR2: LNHNV and YYDKDF (reference sequence). The CDR3 is 13 residues long. CDR3 sequence reads: CATSRVTREKLFF.

The J gene is TRBJ2-3, the V gene TRBV4-1; TCRdb outputs TRBD1, but without DNA this stays unchecked. CDR1 and CDR2 from the germline V gene are MGHRA and YSYEKL. This CDR3 is built from 17 residues. CDR3 protein: CASSQASGQGFTDTQYF.

This chain connects TRBV20-1 to TRBJ2-1; TCRdb's D call of TRBD2 is untestable without DNA. CDR3 length equals 16 residues. Germline CDR1 reads DFQATT; CDR2 reads SNEGSKA (reference sequence). CDR3 region: CSATGLAGGPYNEQLF.